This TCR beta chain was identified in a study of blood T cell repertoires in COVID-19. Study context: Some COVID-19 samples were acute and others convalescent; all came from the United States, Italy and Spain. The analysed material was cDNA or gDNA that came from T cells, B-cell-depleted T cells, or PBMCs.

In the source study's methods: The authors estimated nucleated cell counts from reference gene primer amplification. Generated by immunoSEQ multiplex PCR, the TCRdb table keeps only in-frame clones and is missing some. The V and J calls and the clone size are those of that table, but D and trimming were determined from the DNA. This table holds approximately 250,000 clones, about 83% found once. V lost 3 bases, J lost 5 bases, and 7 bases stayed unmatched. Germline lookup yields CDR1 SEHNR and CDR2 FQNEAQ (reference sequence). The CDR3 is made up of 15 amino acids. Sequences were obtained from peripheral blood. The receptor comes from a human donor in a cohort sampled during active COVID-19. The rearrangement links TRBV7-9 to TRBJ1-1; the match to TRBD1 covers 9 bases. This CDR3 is CASSFTGGAGTEAFF. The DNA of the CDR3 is TGTGCCAGCAGCTTCACAGGGGGCGCAGGGACTGAAGCTTTCTTT.